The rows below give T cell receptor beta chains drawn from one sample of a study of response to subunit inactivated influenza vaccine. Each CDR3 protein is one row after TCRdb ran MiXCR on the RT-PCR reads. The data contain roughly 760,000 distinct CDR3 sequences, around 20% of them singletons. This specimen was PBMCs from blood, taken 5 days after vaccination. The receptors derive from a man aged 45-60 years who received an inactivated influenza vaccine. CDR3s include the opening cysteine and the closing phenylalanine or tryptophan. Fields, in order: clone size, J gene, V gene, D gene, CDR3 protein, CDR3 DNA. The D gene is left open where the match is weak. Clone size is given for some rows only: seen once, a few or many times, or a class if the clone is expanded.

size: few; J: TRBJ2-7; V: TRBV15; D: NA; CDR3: CATSPRTEHIYEQYF; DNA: TGTGCCACCAGCCCCCGGACAGAACATATCTACGAGCAGTACTTC
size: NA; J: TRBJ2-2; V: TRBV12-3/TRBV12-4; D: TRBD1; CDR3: CASSLALGTANTGELFF; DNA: TGTGCCAGCAGTTTAGCGTTGGGGACAGCGAACACCGGGGAGCTGTTTTTT
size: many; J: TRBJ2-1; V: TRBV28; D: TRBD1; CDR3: CASSLQGAGNEQFF; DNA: TGTGCCAGCAGTTTGCAGGGGGCAGGCAATGAGCAGTTCTTC
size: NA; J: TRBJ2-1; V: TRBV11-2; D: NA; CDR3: CASSSGRYNEQFF; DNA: TGTGCCAGCAGCTCTGGACGGTACAATGAGCAGTTCTTC
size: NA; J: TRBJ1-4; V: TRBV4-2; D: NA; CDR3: CASSHPGTNEKLFF; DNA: TGTGCCAGCAGCCATCCGGGGACTAATGAAAAACTGTTTTTT
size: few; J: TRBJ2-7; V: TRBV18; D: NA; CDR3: CASSQRFNYEQYF; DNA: TGTGCCAGCTCACAAAGATTCAACTACGAGCAGTACTTC
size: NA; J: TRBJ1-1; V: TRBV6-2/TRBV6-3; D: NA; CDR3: CASSYYGEAFF; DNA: TGTGCCAGCAGTTACTATGGTGAAGCTTTCTTT
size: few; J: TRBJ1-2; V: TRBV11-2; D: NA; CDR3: CASSPTGSSGYTF; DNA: TGTGCCAGCAGCCCCACGGGGTCGAGTGGCTACACCTTC
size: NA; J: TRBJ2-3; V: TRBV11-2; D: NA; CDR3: CASSLGANRGTDTQYF; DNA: TGTGCCAGCAGCTTAGGCGCGAATCGGGGCACAGATACGCAGTATTTT
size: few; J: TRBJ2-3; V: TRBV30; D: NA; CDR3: CAWSYMGDTQYF; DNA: TGTGCCTGGAGCTATATGGGAGATACGCAGTATTTT
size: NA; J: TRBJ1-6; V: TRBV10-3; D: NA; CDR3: CAIREGDVSSYKSPLHF; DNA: TGTGCCATCAGAGAGGGGGACGTTAGCTCCTATAAATCACCCCTCCACTTT
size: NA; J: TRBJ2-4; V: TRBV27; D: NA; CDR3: CASSYRQDVGKNIQYF; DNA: TGTGCCAGCAGTTACCGACAGGACGTCGGCAAAAACATTCAGTACTTC
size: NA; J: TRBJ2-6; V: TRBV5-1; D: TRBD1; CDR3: CASSFGDRSSGANVLTF; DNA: TGCGCCAGCAGCTTCGGGGACAGATCCTCTGGGGCCAACGTCCTGACTTTC
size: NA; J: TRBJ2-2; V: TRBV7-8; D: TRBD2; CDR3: CASSSPSGRKVGELFF; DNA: TGTGCCAGCAGCTCGCCTAGCGGGAGGAAGGTCGGGGAGCTGTTTTTT
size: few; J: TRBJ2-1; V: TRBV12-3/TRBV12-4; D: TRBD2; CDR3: CASSPTPSGYNEQFF; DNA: TGTGCCAGCAGTCCCACCCCTAGCGGCTACAATGAGCAGTTCTTC
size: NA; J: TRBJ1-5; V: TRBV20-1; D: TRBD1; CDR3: CSATTGGGHQPQHF; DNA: TGCAGTGCAACTACAGGGGGAGGGCATCAGCCCCAGCATTTT
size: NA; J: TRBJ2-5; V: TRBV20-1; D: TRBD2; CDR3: CSASLGGQETQYF; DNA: TGCAGTGCTAGTCTGGGGGGGCAAGAGACCCAGTACTTC
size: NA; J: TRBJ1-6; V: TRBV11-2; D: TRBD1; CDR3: CASSLSGTGFSPLHF; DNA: TGTGCCAGCAGCTTATCCGGGACAGGGTTTTCACCCCTCCACTTT
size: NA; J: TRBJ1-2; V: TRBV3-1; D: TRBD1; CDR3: CASSQDMTGQGIGYTF; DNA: TGTGCCAGCAGCCAAGATATGACGGGACAGGGTATCGGCTACACCTTC
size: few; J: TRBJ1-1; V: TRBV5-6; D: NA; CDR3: CASSLERAAGAFF; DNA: TGTGCCAGCAGCTTGGAACGGGCCGCGGGAGCTTTCTTT
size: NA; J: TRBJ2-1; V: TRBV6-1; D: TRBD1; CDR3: CASSTRRGQEQFF; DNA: TGTGCCAGCAGCACCCGCAGGGGGCAGGAGCAGTTCTTC
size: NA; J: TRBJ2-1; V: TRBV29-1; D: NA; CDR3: CSVAAPSAYNEQFF; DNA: TGCAGCGTTGCAGCACCGAGCGCCTACAATGAGCAGTTCTTC
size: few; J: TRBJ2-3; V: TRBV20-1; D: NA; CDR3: CSAKESGDVQYF; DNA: TGCAGTGCTAAGGAGTCGGGGGACGTGCAGTATTTT
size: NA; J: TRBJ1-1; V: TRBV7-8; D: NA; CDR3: CASSLVGGGYTEAFF; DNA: TGTGCCAGCAGCTTAGTCGGAGGGGGTTACACTGAAGCTTTCTTT
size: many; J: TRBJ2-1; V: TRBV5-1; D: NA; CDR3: CASRTSSYNEQFF; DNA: TGCGCCAGCAGGACTAGTTCCTACAATGAGCAGTTCTTC
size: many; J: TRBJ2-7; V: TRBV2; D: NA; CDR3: CASSVQGSYEQYF; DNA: TGTGCCAGCAGTGTCCAGGGCTCCTACGAGCAGTACTTC
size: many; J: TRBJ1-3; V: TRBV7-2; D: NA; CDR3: CASSLSPGSGNTIYF; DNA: TGTGCCAGCAGCTTATCTCCCGGGTCGGGAAACACCATATATTTT
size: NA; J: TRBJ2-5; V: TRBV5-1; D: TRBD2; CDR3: CASSFGTMGGGRETQYF; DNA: TGCGCCAGCAGCTTTGGAACGATGGGCGGGGGACGGGAGACCCAGTACTTC
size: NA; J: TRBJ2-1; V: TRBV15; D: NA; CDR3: CATSRTGVSEQFF; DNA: TGTGCCACCAGCAGAACGGGGGTTAGTGAGCAGTTCTTC
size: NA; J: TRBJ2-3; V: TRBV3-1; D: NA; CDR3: CASSRRILDTQYF; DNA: TGTGCCAGCAGCCGCAGGATACTAGATACGCAGTATTTT
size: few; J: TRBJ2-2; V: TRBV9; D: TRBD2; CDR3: CASSVGAGGPGELFF; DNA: TGTGCCAGCAGCGTAGGGGCGGGAGGACCCGGGGAGCTGTTTTTT
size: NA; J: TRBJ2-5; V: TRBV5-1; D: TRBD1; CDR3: CASSGLTGAETQYF; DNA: TGCGCCAGCAGCGGTCTGACAGGGGCCGAGACCCAGTACTTC
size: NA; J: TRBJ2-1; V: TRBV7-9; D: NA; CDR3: CASSDTNSYNEQFF; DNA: TGTGCCAGCAGCGACACAAACTCCTACAATGAGCAGTTCTTC
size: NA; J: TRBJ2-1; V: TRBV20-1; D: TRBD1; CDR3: CSARGQANSYSSYNEQFF; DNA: TGCAGTGCTAGGGGACAGGCAAACTCATACAGCTCCTACAATGAGCAGTTCTTC
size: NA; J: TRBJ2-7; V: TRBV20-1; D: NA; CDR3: CSALTWTDYEQYF; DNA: TGCAGTGCCCTCACCTGGACGGACTACGAGCAGTACTTC
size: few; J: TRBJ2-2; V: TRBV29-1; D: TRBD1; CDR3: CSAYGYRGNTGELFF; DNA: TGCAGCGCCTATGGATACAGGGGTAACACCGGGGAGCTGTTTTTT
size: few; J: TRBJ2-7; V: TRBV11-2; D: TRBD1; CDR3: CASSFNPGHRDRGREQYF; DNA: TGTGCCAGCAGCTTTAACCCGGGGCATCGGGACAGGGGGCGCGAGCAGTACTTC
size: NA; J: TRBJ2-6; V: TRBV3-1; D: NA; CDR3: CASSQAGGGFLSGANVLTF; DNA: TGTGCCAGCAGCCAAGCAGGGGGAGGTTTCCTCTCTGGGGCCAACGTCCTGACTTTC
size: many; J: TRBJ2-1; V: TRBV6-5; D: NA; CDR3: CASSYGAGFVSNEQFF; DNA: TGTGCCAGCAGTTACGGAGCAGGCTTCGTGTCCAATGAGCAGTTCTTC
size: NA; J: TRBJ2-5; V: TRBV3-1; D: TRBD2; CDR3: CASSHSGEGETQYF; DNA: TGTGCCAGCAGCCACAGCGGGGAGGGGGAGACCCAGTACTTC
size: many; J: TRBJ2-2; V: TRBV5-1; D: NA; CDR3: CASSSAGGELFF; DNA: TGCGCCAGCAGCTCGGCAGGAGGGGAGCTGTTTTTT
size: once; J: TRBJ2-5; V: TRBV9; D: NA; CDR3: CASSVSPRPEETQYF; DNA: TGTGCCAGCAGCGTGAGCCCTCGGCCCGAGGAGACCCAGTACTTC
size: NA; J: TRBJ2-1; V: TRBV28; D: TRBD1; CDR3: CASSQTTTGAYNEQFF; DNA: TGTGCCAGCAGTCAAACTACGACAGGGGCCTACAATGAGCAGTTCTTC
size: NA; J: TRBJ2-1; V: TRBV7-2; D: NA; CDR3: CASSPPGLYYNEQFF; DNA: TGTGCCAGCAGCCCCCCGGGCCTTTATTACAATGAGCAGTTCTTC
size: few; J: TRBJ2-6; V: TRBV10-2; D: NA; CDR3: CASSVGEPGANVLTF; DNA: TGCGCCAGCAGTGTAGGCGAACCTGGGGCCAACGTCCTGACTTTC
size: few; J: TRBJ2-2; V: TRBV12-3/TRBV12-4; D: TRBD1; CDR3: CATGQFTGELFF; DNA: TGTGCGACGGGACAGTTCACCGGGGAGCTGTTTTTT
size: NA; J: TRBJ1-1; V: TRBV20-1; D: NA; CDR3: CSAPWGLGPNTEAFF; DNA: TGCAGTGCTCCTTGGGGGTTAGGGCCGAACACTGAAGCTTTCTTT
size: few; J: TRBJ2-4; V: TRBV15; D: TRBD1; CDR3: CATSRGQGGINIQYF; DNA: TGTGCCACCAGCAGAGGACAGGGGGGGATAAACATTCAGTACTTC
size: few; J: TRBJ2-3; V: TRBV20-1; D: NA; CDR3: CSSGLGDTQYF; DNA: TGCAGTTCCGGTCTGGGAGATACGCAGTATTTT
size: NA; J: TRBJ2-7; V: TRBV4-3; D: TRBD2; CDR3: CASSQFSGSYEQYF; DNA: TGCGCCAGCAGCCAGTTTAGCGGGAGTTACGAGCAGTACTTC
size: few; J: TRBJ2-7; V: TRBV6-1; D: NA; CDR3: CASNEQGVGEQYF; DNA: TGTGCCAGCAATGAACAGGGTGTAGGCGAGCAGTACTTC
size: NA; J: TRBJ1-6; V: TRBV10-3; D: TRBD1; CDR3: CAIRQGEGDLHF; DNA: TGTGCCATCAGACAGGGGGAAGGGGACCTCCACTTT